The rows below give T cell receptor beta chains drawn from one sample of a study of blood T cell repertoires in COVID-19. Only in-frame clones appear in the TCRdb table, and some are missing; sequencing was by immunoSEQ multiplex PCR. Of more than 350,000 clones listed, approximately 87% are singletons. Sample: PBMCs or T cells enriched from blood (not recorded which). The receptor source for this set is a woman aged 50 to 60 who had recovered from COVID-19. CDR3s include the opening cysteine and the closing phenylalanine or tryptophan. The order of the fields is V gene, J gene, CDR3 protein.

>TRBV28|TRBJ1-5
CASSPLGAHSPPQHF
>TRBV7-9|TRBJ1-1
CASSLAEGAGRAFF
>TRBV10-3|TRBJ2-3
CAISGAGSTDTQYF
>TRBV27|TRBJ1-2
CASSLGTGSYGYTF
>TRBV9|TRBJ1-3
CASSVDPGLGNTIYF
>TRBV30|TRBJ1-2
CAWERGSGATEFYGYTF
>TRBV3-1/TRBV3-2|TRBJ2-2
CASSHGGRNTGELFF
>TRBV19|TRBJ2-7
CASSMGGLVPEQYF
>TRBV2|TRBJ2-5
CASKGQGDQETQYF
>TRBV5-1|TRBJ1-2
CASSLGDRSYGYTF
>TRBV27|TRBJ1-2
CASRSQFYGYTF
>TRBV3-1/TRBV3-2|TRBJ1-4
CASSQDPAGPPKDLNEKLFF
>TRBV12-3/TRBV12-4|TRBJ1-1
CASGQGVRGEAFF
>TRBV27|TRBJ2-3
CASSRFKASTDTQYF
>TRBV3-1/TRBV3-2|TRBJ1-6
CASSQDLLAGGASPLHF
>TRBV7-2|TRBJ2-1
CASSRLIEGVRFF
>TRBV5-5|TRBJ1-4
CASSGQGGRTTNEKLFF
>TRBV7-2|TRBJ2-3
CASSLTGLAYRRGDTQYF
>TRBV11-2|TRBJ1-1
CASSLVRAEAFF
>TRBV5-6|TRBJ1-1
CASSSGTGVNTEAFF
>TRBV4-1|TRBJ2-2
CASSEVTGELFF
>TRBV3-1/TRBV3-2|TRBJ2-7
CASSQEVQGPYEQYF
>TRBV5-6|TRBJ2-1
CASSGASGGEQFF
>TRBV5-1|TRBJ2-5
CASSWTGDQETQYF
>TRBV2|TRBJ2-1
CASSEHGGSVEQFF
>TRBV6-5|TRBJ1-5
CASRGQNNQPQHF
>TRBV29-1|TRBJ1-1
CSVGKGAVNTEAFF
>TRBV7-6|TRBJ1-3
CASSTGQGITGNTIYF
>TRBV10-1|TRBJ2-5
CASRVGGRETQYF
>TRBV5-1|TRBJ2-1
CASSEERGAYNEQFF
>TRBV6-5|TRBJ2-5
CASGGQGRETQYF
>TRBV27|TRBJ2-7
CASSSGFLYEQYF